This T cell receptor beta chain was recorded in a study of cytomegalovirus exposure and HLA in healthy donors. Study observations and caveats: Accounts indicate the classifier identified cytomegalovirus status with strong specificity and sensitivity.

Regarding this clone: The antigen is undetermined.

PCR primers comprised 60 Vbeta and 13 Jbeta primers. Method: immunoSEQ multiplex PCR; TCRdb's copy keeps in-frame clones and lacks some. Here the sample spans roughly 110,000 clones, about three quarters being singletons. With 6 bases removed from V and 6 bases from J, the gap between germline ends came to 18 bases. The CDR3 runs 14 residues. In germline, CDR1 is WSHSY, CDR2 SAAADI. The TCR was taken from a boy younger than 18 in good health and CMV-seronegative. V is TRBV10-2 and J is TRBJ2-7; a weak D match, TRBD1 (7 bases). Material for sequencing was PBMCs. The CDR3: CASREINQGGEQYF. The CDR3 DNA reads TGCGCCAGCAGAGAGATTAACCAGGGGGGCGAGCAGTACTTC.